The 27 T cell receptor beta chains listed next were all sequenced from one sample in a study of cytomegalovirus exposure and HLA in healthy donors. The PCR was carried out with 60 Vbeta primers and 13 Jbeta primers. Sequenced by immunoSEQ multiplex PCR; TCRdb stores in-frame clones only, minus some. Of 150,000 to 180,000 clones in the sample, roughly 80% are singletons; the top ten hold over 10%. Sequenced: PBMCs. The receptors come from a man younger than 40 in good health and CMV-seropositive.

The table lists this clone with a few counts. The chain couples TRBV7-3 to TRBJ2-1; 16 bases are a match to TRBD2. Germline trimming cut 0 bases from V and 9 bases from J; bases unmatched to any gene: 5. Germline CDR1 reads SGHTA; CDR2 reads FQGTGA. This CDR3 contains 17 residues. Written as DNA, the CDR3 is TGTGCCAGCAGCTTAACAGGGACTAGCGGGAGGGCATCTGAGCAGTTCTTC. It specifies CASSLTGTSGRASEQFF.

This CDR3 reads CSVGPGLGNTGELFF. DNA of the CDR3: TGCAGCGTGGGGCCGGGACTAGGCAACACCGGGGAGCTGTTTTTT. The rearrangement joins TRBV29-1 to TRBJ2-2, with TRBD2 matching 8 bases. From germline, CDR1 is SQVTM and CDR2 ANQGSEA. Trimming at V came to 6 bases and at J to 2 bases, leaving 8 bases not matched to a gene. The CDR3 sequence is 15 residues long.

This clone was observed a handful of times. CDR3 residues: CASSHPGQGNYEQYF. CDR3 sequence (DNA): TGTGCCAGCAGTCATCCGGGACAGGGCAACTACGAGCAGTACTTC. V usage is TRBV28 and J usage is TRBJ2-7; 9 bases match TRBD1. V dropped 5 bases and J dropped 3; count of bases not matched to a gene: 8. Germline CDR1 and CDR2: MDHEN and SYDVKM. This CDR3 region has 15 residues.

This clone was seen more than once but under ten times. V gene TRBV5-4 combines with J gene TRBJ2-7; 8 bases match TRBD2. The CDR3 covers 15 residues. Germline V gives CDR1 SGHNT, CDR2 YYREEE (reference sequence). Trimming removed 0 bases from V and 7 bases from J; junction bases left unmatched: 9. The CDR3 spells CASSLAASGWNEQYF. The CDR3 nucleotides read TGTGCCAGCAGCTTGGCGGCTAGCGGGTGGAATGAGCAGTACTTC.

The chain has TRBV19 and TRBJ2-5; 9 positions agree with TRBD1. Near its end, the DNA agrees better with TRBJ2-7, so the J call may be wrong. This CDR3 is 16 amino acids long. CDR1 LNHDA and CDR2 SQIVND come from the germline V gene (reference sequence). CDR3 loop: CASSGPPGQGFHEQYF. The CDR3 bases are TGTGCCAGTAGTGGCCCCCCGGGACAGGGTTTCCACGAGCAGTACTTC.

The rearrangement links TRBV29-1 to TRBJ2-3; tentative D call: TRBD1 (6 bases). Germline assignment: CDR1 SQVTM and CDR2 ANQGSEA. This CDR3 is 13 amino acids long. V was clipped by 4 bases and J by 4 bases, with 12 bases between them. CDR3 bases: TGCAGCGTTGGGGCACAGGGCCCAGATACGCAGTATTTT. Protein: CSVGAQGPDTQYF.

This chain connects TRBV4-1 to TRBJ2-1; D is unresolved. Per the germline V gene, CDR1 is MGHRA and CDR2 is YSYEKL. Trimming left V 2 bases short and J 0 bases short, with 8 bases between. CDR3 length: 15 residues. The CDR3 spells CASSQLGLSYNEQFF. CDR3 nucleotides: TGCGCCAGCAGCCAACTAGGTCTCTCCTACAATGAGCAGTTCTTC.

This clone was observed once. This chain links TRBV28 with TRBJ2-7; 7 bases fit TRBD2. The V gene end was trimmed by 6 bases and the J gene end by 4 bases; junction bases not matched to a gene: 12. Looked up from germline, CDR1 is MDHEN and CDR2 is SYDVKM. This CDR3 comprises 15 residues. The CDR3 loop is CASSPGGGRAYEQYF. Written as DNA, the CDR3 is TGTGCCAGCAGCCCCGGGGGAGGGAGGGCTTACGAGCAGTACTTC.

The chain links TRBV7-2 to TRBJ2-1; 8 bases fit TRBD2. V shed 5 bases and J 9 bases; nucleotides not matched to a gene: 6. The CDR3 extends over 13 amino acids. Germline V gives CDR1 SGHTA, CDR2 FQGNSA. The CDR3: CASSLGLAREQFF. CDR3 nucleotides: TGTGCCAGCAGCCTCGGACTAGCACGTGAGCAGTTCTTC.

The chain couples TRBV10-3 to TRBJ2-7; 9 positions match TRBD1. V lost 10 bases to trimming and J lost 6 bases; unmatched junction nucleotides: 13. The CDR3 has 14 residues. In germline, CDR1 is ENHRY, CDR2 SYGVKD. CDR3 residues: CATRTGTGFAEQYF. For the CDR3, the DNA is TGTGCCACGCGAACCGGGACAGGGTTTGCCGAGCAGTACTTC.

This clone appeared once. CDR3 sequence reads: CASSLGAGFGYTF. The CDR3, as DNA: TGCGCCAGCAGCTTGGGGGCAGGGTTTGGCTACACCTTC. V is TRBV5-1 and J is TRBJ1-2; tentative D call: TRBD1 (5 bases). The CDR3 extends over 13 amino acids. Germline CDR1 is SGHRS and CDR2 is YFSETQ. Trimming stripped 0 bases from V and 7 bases from J, with 10 bases between.

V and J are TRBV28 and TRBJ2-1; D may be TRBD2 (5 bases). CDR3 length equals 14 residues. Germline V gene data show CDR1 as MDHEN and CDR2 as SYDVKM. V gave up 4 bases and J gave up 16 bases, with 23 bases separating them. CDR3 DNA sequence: TGTGCCAGCAGTTCTCATGTAGACGCGAAAGGAGGATTCTTC. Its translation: CASSSHVDAKGGFF.

The CDR3 region is CASSSHMTSGSTDTQYF. In DNA form, the CDR3 reads TGTGCCAGCAGTTCTCACATGACTAGCGGGAGCACAGATACGCAGTATTTT. V gene TRBV28 combines with J gene TRBJ2-3, with 10 bases lining up with TRBD2. Germline V gives CDR1 MDHEN, CDR2 SYDVKM. This CDR3 region has 17 residues. Trimming took 4 bases from V and 0 from J; bases not matched to a gene: 7.

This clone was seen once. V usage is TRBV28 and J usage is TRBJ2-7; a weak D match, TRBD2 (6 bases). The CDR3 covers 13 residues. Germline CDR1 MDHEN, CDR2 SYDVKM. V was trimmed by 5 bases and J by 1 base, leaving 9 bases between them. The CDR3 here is CASSGEVSYEQYF. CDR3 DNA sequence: TGTGCCAGCAGTGGGGAGGTTTCCTACGAGCAGTACTTC.

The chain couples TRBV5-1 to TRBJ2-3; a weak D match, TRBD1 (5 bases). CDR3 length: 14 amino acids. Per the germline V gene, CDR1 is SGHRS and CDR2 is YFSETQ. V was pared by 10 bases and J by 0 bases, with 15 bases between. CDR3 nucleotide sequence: TGCGCCGGAAAAGACAGTCCTAGCACAGATACGCAGTATTTT. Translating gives CAGKDSPSTDTQYF.

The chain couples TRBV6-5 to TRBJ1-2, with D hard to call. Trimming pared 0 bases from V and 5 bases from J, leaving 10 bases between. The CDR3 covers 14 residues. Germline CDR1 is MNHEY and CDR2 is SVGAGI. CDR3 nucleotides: TGTGCCAGCAGTTACTCACGGGGAATTTATGGCTACACCTTC. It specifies CASSYSRGIYGYTF.

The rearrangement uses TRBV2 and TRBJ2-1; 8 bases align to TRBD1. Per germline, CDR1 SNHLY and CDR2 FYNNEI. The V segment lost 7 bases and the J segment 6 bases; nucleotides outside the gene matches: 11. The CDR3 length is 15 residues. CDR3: CASTFRTGSGNEQFF. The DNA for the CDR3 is TGTGCCAGCACGTTCCGGACAGGGTCAGGCAATGAGCAGTTCTTC.

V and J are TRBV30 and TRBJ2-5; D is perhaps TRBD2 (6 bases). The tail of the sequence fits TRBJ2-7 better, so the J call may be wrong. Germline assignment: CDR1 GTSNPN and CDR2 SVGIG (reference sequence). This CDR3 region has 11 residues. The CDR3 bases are TGTGCCTGGGCCCGGGAGTACGAGCAGTACTTC. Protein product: CAWAREYEQYF.

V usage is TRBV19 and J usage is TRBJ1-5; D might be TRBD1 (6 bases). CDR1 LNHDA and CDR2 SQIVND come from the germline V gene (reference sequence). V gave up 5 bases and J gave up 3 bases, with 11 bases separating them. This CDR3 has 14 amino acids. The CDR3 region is CASSPHRDNQPQHF. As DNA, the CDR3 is TGTGCCAGTAGTCCCCACAGGGACAATCAGCCCCAGCATTTT.

For the CDR3, the DNA is TGCGCCAGCAGACGAGGGGACAGGATCCCCACAGATACGCAGTATTTT. The encoded protein is CASRRGDRIPTDTQYF. The V and J genes are TRBV5-1 and TRBJ2-3; TRBD1 matches 8 bases. The V segment lost 5 bases and the J segment 2 bases; nucleotides outside the gene matches: 10. The CDR3 spans 16 residues. Germline V gene data show CDR1 as SGHRS and CDR2 as YFSETQ.

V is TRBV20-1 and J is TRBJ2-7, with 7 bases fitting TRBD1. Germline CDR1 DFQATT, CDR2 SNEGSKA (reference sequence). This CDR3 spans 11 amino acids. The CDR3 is CSTGVSYEQYF. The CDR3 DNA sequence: TGCAGCACAGGGGTCTCCTACGAGCAGTACTTC.

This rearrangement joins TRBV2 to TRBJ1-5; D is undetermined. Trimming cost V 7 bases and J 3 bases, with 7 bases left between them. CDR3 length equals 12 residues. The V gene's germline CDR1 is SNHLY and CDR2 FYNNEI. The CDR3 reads CASNRNNQPQHF. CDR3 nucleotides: TGTGCCAGCAATCGTAACAATCAGCCCCAGCATTTT.

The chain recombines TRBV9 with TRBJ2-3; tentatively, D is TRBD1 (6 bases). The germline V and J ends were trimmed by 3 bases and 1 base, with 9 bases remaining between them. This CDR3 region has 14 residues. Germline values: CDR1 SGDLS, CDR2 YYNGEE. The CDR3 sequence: CASSEGVGTDTQYF. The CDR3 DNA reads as TGTGCCAGCAGCGAGGGGGTGGGCACAGATACGCAGTATTTT.

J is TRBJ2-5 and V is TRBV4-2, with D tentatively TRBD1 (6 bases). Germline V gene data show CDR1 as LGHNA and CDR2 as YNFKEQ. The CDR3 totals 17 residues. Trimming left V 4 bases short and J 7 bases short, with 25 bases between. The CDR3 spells CASSPEPAGTHGGTQYF. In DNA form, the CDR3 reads TGTGCCAGCAGCCCAGAACCCGCCGGGACACATGGGGGGACCCAGTACTTC.

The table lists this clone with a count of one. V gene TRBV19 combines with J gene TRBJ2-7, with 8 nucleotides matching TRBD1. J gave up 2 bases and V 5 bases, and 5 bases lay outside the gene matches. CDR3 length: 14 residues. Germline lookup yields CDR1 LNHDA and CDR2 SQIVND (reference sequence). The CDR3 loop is CASSLDRATYEQYF. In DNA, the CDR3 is TGTGCCAGTAGTCTGGACAGGGCGACCTACGAGCAGTACTTC.

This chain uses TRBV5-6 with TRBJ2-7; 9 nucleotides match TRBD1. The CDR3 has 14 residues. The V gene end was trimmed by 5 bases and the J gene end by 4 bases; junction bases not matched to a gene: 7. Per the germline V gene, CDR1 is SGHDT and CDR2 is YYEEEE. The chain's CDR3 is CASREQGAYYEQYF. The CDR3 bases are TGTGCCAGCAGGGAACAGGGGGCATATTACGAGCAGTACTTC.

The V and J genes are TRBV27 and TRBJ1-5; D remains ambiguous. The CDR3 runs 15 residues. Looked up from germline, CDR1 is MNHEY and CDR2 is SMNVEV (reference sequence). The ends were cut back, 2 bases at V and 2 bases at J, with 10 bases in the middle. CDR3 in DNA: TGTGCCAGCAGTTTAAGGCGGTCAGGCAATCAGCCCCAGCATTTT. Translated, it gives CASSLRRSGNQPQHF.